Below, one T cell receptor beta chain is given with its context. This clone's antigen is unknown. A single base separates this from a much larger clone, so it may be a read error. The CDR3 measures 15 amino acids from cysteine to phenylalanine. The CDR3 DNA has 45 bases and is translated from base 1. V is cut by 1 base and J by 0 bases, and the space between the germline ends is 6 bases. From a lookup of the germline V gene, CDR1 and CDR2 are SGHTA and FQGNSA. This entry is derived from a study of glioma-infiltrating T cells (dated by TCRdb to 2016 to 2017). About the full investigation: Low-grade gliomas were represented by WHO grade II oligodendrogliomas or astrocytomas, and glioblastomas were represented by WHO grade IV tumors that were sampled at initial rather than recurrent diagnosis. Glioma patients received dexamethasone for six or fewer days before surgery. Blood libraries targeted about 4.5- to 10-fold sequencing coverage of 920,000 or so peripheral T cells. Sequencing of TCR alpha- and beta-chain repertoires was performed on glioma tissue, on non-neoplastic brain tissue, and on matched peripheral blood mononuclear cells. Each tissue-infiltrating repertoire was compared with the same patient's peripheral blood repertoire to measure divergence between tissue and blood T-cell populations. The paired cohort comprised three low-grade glioma patients, 8 or 9 primary glioblastoma patients and three non-glioma patients contributing non-neoplastic brain tissue.

Immediately after resection, surgical brain or tumor specimens were cryofrozen in liquid nitrogen, and peripheral blood cells were collected at the same time. TCR alpha and beta CDR3 regions were amplified with the iRepertoire nested amplicon-rescue multiplex PCR (arm-PCR) platform from RNA. For one-step reverse transcription and amplification, roughly 90-450 ng of tissue mRNA or PBMC total RNA was used as input. Following bead purification, Illumina adapters were added through a secondary multiplex PCR, and the libraries were then gel-purified between 200 and 400 bp. Demultiplexing relied on internal 6-nucleotide barcodes carried by the libraries. Libraries were sequenced on an Illumina MiSeq with 2x220 or 2x250 nucleotide paired-end reads. On the authors' methods: FLASH 1.2.11 was used to merge paired reads, and BWA-MEM then aligned the reads to the GRCh37 human genome before TRA and TRB reads were extracted. V and J assignment used an IMGT-derived reference of cassette sequences and CDR3 motifs that included pseudogenes. Reads were translated in three frames, and productive CDR3s were defined by a C…FGXG motif without stop codons. Unique combinations of V-J cassette pair and CDR3 amino acid sequence were defined as clonotypes. Hamming distance filtering was applied to reads, with thresholds set by the sequence error rate of each sample in mapped regions. The raw public data were reprocessed by TCRdb itself: fastp quality trimming at Q25, MiXCR clonotype calling, in-frame beta chains only. Each entry merges the rows of one CDR3 protein and shows their most common DNA and genes. The V and J calls were not made by the authors but by TCRdb's processing. This sample has about 410,000 distinct CDR3 sequences in its table, and roughly 41% of those were observed once. Approximately 12% of the sample is held by the ten biggest clonotypes.

Study-level results and caveats: Patients with low tissue-blood divergence were marked by a signature set of shared blood CDR3 motifs, and this signature set was depleted in highly divergent patients. Very few CDR3 sequences were found to be shared between tissue and blood, and this scarcity was attributed to high CDR3 diversity and limited sampling. In non-neoplastic patients, VJ-independent divergence between tissue and blood fell below expectation, whereas in all gliomas, and especially in low-grade gliomas, the divergence rose above expectation. The group comparisons were based on small numbers of patients: three non-neoplastic, three low-grade glioma and several glioblastoma patients.

The specimen sequenced was glioma tissue, nonneoplastic brain tissue, or PBMCs (not recorded which). Recombination linked TRBV7-2 to TRBJ2-2, with no D gene named confidently. This TCR was sampled from a human donor with low-grade glioma or glioblastoma, undergoing nonglioma brain surgery, or in good health (not recorded which). The nucleotide sequence is given as TGTGCCAGCAGCTTAGAGGTAGCGAACACCGGGGAGCTGTTTTTT. Translation gives CASSLEVANTGELFF.